Presented here are 9 T cell receptor beta chains from one specimen sequenced in a study of blood T cell repertoires in COVID-19. Assay: immunoSEQ multiplex PCR; the TCRdb copy retains only in-frame clones and omits some. The sample has around 220,000 clones, just over 85% seen once. Input material: peripheral blood. The receptor source for this set is a man between 18 and 29 years old with active or convalescent COVID-19.

The chain combines TRBV6-1 with TRBJ1-4; D call uncertain. The CDR3 loop spans 11 amino acids. With 1 base removed from V and 13 bases from J, the gap between germline ends came to 7 bases. Germline CDR1 reads MNHNS; CDR2 reads SASEGT. The CDR3 sequence: CASSEEPGLFF. DNA of the CDR3: TGTGCCAGCAGTGAAGAGCCCGGACTGTTTTTT.

This chain connects TRBV27 to TRBJ2-5, with 11 nucleotides matching TRBD1. Unmatched junction bases numbered 20, after V lost 6 bases and J lost 5 bases. The CDR3 runs 19 residues. Germline V gives CDR1 MNHEY, CDR2 SMNVEV (reference sequence). DNA for the CDR3: TGTGCCAGCAGCTTAGTGTATGGGGACAGGGGGACGGGGCTGGAGACCCAGTACTTC. Its protein product is CASSLVYGDRGTGLETQYF.

The chain is built from TRBV2 and TRBJ2-5; D unresolved. Trimming cost V 8 bases and J 2 bases, with 12 bases left between them. Looked up from germline, CDR1 is SNHLY and CDR2 is FYNNEI. The CDR3 contains 13 residues. The DNA of the CDR3 is TGTGCCAGCGGGCGTGGCTTTCAAGAGACCCAGTACTTC. As protein: CASGRGFQETQYF.

This clone was counted once. This rearrangement joins TRBV7-8 to TRBJ1-3, with unresolved D. The CDR3 is 22 amino acids. Trimming took off 1 base at V and 0 bases at J, with 28 bases between the two ends. Looked up from germline, CDR1 is SGHVS and CDR2 is FQNEAQ. The CDR3 spells CASSLGYRLLTQSSYSGNTIYF. In DNA, the CDR3 is TGTGCCAGCAGCTTAGGATATCGATTGCTCACTCAATCTTCTTACTCTGGAAACACCATATATTTT.

The V call is TRBV11-2, the J call TRBJ1-1; 9 nucleotides agree with TRBD1. The length of the CDR3 is 15 residues. Germline assignment: CDR1 SGHAT and CDR2 FQNNGV. With V trimmed by 6 bases and J by 4 bases, 9 bases remained unmatched. CDR3 sequence reads: CASRSKTGGSTEAFF. CDR3 DNA: TGTGCCAGCAGGTCAAAGACAGGGGGGAGCACTGAAGCTTTCTTT.

V and J are TRBV6-5 and TRBJ2-3; 7 bases are shared with TRBD2. CDR1 and CDR2 from the germline V gene are MNHEY and SVGAGI. The CDR3 totals 15 residues. Trimming took 8 bases from V and 3 from J; bases not matched to a gene: 11. As DNA, the CDR3 is TGTGCCAGCGGAGGGTGGCGGGAGTTGACAGATACGCAGTATTTT. It yields the protein CASGGWRELTDTQYF.

The J gene is TRBJ2-7, the V gene TRBV6-5; 7 bases agree with TRBD1. The CDR3 loop spans 13 amino acids. From germline, CDR1 is MNHEY and CDR2 SVGAGI. V lost 6 bases and J lost 4; bases outside the gene matches: 6. The CDR3 spells CASRRQGRYEQYF. For the CDR3, the DNA is TGTGCCAGCAGGAGACAGGGACGGTACGAGCAGTACTTC.

The rearrangement uses TRBV6-4 and TRBJ2-1; 7 bases line up with TRBD2. In germline, CDR1 is MRHNA, CDR2 SNTAGT. The CDR3 is 15 residues long. J was trimmed by 8 bases and V by 1 base; bases with no gene match: 8. As DNA, the CDR3 is TGTGCCAGCAGTGACTGGGAGGGAGGTAGGGATGAGCAGTTCTTC. Translated: CASSDWEGGRDEQFF.

The J gene is TRBJ1-3, the V gene TRBV9, with a weak D call TRBD1 (5 bases). Trimming pared 0 bases from V and 3 bases from J, leaving 19 bases between. This CDR3 is 18 amino acids long. CDR1 SGDLS and CDR2 YYNGEE come from the germline V gene. The CDR3 DNA reads as TGTGCCAGCAGCGTAGCCGGGCCAGGGTTCTCTGGTGGAAACACCATATATTTT. This codes for CASSVAGPGFSGGNTIYF.